This note documents a single TCR beta chain sequence. Its antigen is still unknown. Base qualities are not at hand, and no much larger clone is one base apart. The CDR3 runs 15 residues from the cysteine to the phenylalanine. The DNA shown is the 45-base CDR3, in frame from base 1. V is trimmed back by 4 bases and J by 4 bases, and the junction contains 9 bases that no gene match accounts for. In the germline V gene, CDR1 corresponds to SGHRS and CDR2 to YFSETQ. The sample originates from a study of long-term antiretroviral therapy in people with HIV (dated 2022 in TCRdb). Some background on the complete study: The earliest samples were collected about a decade before the 2015 WHO recommendation for immediate ART, when ART was typically delayed until CD4 counts fell. Whether ART initiation and durable HIV suppression were associated with changes in peripheral blood TRB repertoire composition and diversity was tested in a retrospective serial study. About 35% of the 30 participants with HIV were female. No cross-contamination during QIAcube processing was shown when test extractions of a monoclonal T-cell line were performed alongside about 33 polyclonal samples. From some 33 adults with confirmed HIV infection, the cohort provided some 200 cryopreserved PBMC samples, gathered serially across a mean of around six years (range 1-12). Points the paper makes about the study in general: No data were available on ART adherence, viral resistance or therapy changes, limiting inferences about post-ART repertoire changes. Starting ART was linked to a significant rise in TRB diversity, yet even with long-term ART the diversity remained significantly lower than in transplant donor controls. The samples span the years 2004 to 2017, and the ART regimens used at that time may not be as effective as current regimens. Expanded TRB clones identified before ART initiation dominated the repertoire at all time points, although this dominance fluctuated and declined in many PLHIV after ART. Compared with controls, HIV repertoires had narrower CDR3 length ranges, and the network structure pointed to an antigen-experienced repertoire that shifted only slightly toward naive after ART. Because pre-ART samples had limited cell numbers, profiling was done on unsorted PBMC rather than on sorted CD4+ and CD8+ T cells. Owing to limited PBMC availability, only the TCR beta chain was sequenced, without alpha chain pairing.

The immunoSEQ hsTCRB v3.0 assay was used at survey level resolution to sequence the TRB variable region. The targeted TRB sequencing depth was about 40,000-55,000 T-cell genomes per sample. An Illumina MiSeq with a v3 150-cycle kit was used to sequence the pooled TRB libraries. In the original analysis: Repertoire analysis ran in R within a reproducible Nextflow workflow covering QC, data transformation and analysis. LymphoSeq2, an R package for exploring AIRR-Seq data, was used to implement custom analyses. A few samples that yielded fewer than 5000 total TRB sequences were excluded, so that around 190 HIV repertoires were analyzed. Of the roughly 190 retained HIV repertoires, under 65 were collected before and around 130 after ART initiation. Repertoires were downsampled to 5000 TRB nucleotide sequences, and summary statistics were averaged over 100 downsampling iterations. Only TRB sequences with CDR3 regions of at least seven amino acids were retained for analysis. Diversity was assessed using a clonality score derived from Shannon entropy and using the Gini coefficient. In the repertoire networks, any two of the top 5000 CDR3 amino acid sequences were connected whenever the two sequences differed by an edit distance of one. GLIPH2 predicted antigen specificity groups and MHC restriction for TRB CDR3 amino acid sequences. Known CMV, EBV, HIV or tissue antigen associations were flagged by matching CDR3 amino acid sequences against VDJdb and McPAS-TCR. Pre-ART, post-ART and control groups were compared with Wilcoxon signed-rank tests and Holm-Bonferroni correction. TCRdb's version of the immuneACCESS table is confined to in-frame rearrangements and falls short of the full clone set. An unresolved V gene accounts for under half of the shortfall where checked; the remainder is of unknown origin. The V and J calls and clone size come from that table; D and trimming were worked out from the DNA. The table for this sample lists about 39,000 clones; about 90% of them were counted only once. Jointly, the top ten make up roughly 4% of the sample.

Participants were included only if at least one PBMC sample before ART initiation and at least two post-ART samples were available. Every participant with HIV received treatment in the United States of America. Before DNA extraction, cryopreserved samples containing about 0.9-11 million PBMC were thawed and washed. At the time of the earliest PBMC sample, participants with HIV were aged between about 23 and 54 years. Per participant, PBMC samples came from 1-4 timepoints prior to ART initiation and 2-8 timepoints following ART initiation, for a median of 7 samples. Serial HIV viral load, CD4+ T-cell count, ART history and demographic data were obtained for every participant. Genomic DNA was extracted from unsorted PBMC with a Qiagen kit on a QIAcube, processed in batches of 12 samples.

The specimen comprised unsorted PBMCs, sampled 1.2 years after starting antiretroviral therapy. The clonotype was recovered from a woman in her fifties or sixties with HIV. Here the chain combines TRBV5-1 and TRBJ2-5, with 8 middle bases fitting TRBD2. The DNA reads as follows: TGCGCCAGCAGCACAACCGGGACTAGAGGAGAGACCCAGTACTTC. The translation is CASSTTGTRGETQYF. Here the CDR3 is joined to the reference TRBV5-1 and TRBJ2-5 genes, and the full variable domain is: KAGVTQTPRYLIKTRGQQVTLSCSPISGHRSVSWYQQTPGQGLQFLFEYFSETQRNKGNFPGRFSGRQFSNSRSEMNVSTLELGDSALYLCASSTTGTRGETQYFGPGTRLLVL.